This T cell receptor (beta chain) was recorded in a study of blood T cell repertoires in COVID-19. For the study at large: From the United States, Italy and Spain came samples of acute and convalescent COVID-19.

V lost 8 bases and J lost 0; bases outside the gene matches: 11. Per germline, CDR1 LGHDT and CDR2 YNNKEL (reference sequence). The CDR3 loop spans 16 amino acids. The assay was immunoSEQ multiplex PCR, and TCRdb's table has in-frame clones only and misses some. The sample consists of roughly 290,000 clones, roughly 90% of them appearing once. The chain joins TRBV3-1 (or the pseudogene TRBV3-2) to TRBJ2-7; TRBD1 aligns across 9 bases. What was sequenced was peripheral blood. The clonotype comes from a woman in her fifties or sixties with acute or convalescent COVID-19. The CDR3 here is CASGKRGQGISYEQYF. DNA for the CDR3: TGTGCCAGCGGCAAGAGGGGACAGGGAATCTCCTACGAGCAGTACTTC.